This T cell receptor beta chain stems from a study of glioma-infiltrating T cells. Germline lookup yields CDR1 DFQATT and CDR2 SNEGSKA (reference sequence). The V end was cut by 6 bases, the J end by 4 bases, with 12 bases between. The CDR3 spans 12 residues. Using RNA template, CDR3s of TCR alpha and beta were amplified with iRepertoire arm-PCR. In TCRdb, the multiplex PCR reads were re-called with MiXCR into one record per CDR3 protein. The top ten hold about 11% of the sample, which has 300,000 to 400,000 distinct CDR3 sequences, roughly two fifths seen once. This clonotype turned up a few times. This TCR came from a human donor with low-grade glioma or glioblastoma, undergoing nonglioma brain surgery, or in good health (not recorded which). The sample was glioma tissue, nonneoplastic brain tissue, or PBMCs (not recorded which). The chain combines TRBV20-1 with TRBJ2-5, with a weak D call TRBD1 (6 bases). CDR3 DNA: TGCAGTGCAATCACAGGGTTAGAGACCCAGTACTTC. Translated: CSAITGLETQYF.